The 8 T cell receptor beta chains given below trace back to one sample, sequenced in a study of cytomegalovirus exposure and HLA in healthy donors. Researchers ran the PCR with 60 Vbeta and 13 Jbeta primers. Profiling relied on immunoSEQ multiplex PCR, and the TCRdb table lists in-frame clones only, not all of them. The sample lists nearly 110,000 clones; roughly 72% were seen once. The sample comprised PBMCs. These receptor sequences come from a young man in good health and CMV-seronegative.

This chain connects TRBV28 to TRBJ2-1, with TRBD1 matching over 8 bases. V shed 6 bases and J 8 bases; nucleotides not matched to a gene: 6. The CDR3 length is 13 residues. CDR1 and CDR2 (germline): MDHEN, SYDVKM. The CDR3 DNA is TGTGCCAGCAGAACACAGGGGGAGGATGAGCAGTTCTTC. Protein sequence: CASRTQGEDEQFF.

V and J are TRBV5-1 and TRBJ2-1; D gene unclear. The V end was cut by 4 bases, the J end by 4 bases, with 15 bases between. Germline V gene sequence: CDR1 SGHRS, CDR2 YFSETQ. The CDR3 totals 15 residues. The CDR3 sequence: CASSLAATTYNEQFF. The DNA of the CDR3 is TGCGCCAGCAGCCTGGCCGCTACCACTTACAATGAGCAGTTCTTC.

This chain connects TRBV7-9 to TRBJ2-7, with 8 positions matching TRBD1. Germline lookup yields CDR1 SEHNR and CDR2 FQNEAQ (reference sequence). The CDR3 runs to 12 residues. J gave up 6 bases and V 5 bases, and 3 bases lay outside the gene matches. This CDR3 reads CASSQTGAEQYF. CDR3 sequence (DNA): TGTGCCAGCAGCCAGACAGGGGCCGAGCAGTACTTC.

The chain employs TRBV28 and TRBJ1-6, with TRBD1 as a possible D gene (6 bases). The CDR3 loop spans 15 amino acids. From germline, CDR1 is MDHEN and CDR2 SYDVKM. V lost 6 bases, J lost 2 bases, and 11 bases lay in between. CDR3 protein: CASRAGGPYNSPLHF. In nucleotides, the CDR3 is TGTGCCAGCAGGGCGGGGGGCCCCTATAATTCACCCCTCCACTTT. The full variable domain, completed using reference TRBV28 and TRBJ1-6, is DVKVTQSSRYLVKRTGEKVFLECVQDMDHENMFWYRQDPGLGLRLIYFSYDVKMKEKGDIPEGYSVSREKKERFSLILESASTNQTSMYLCASRAGGPYNSPLHFGNGTRLTVT.

This clone was counted only a few times. CDR3 sequence (DNA): TGTGCCAGCAGTTTAGGGGGCCCAACTATGAACACTGAAGCTTTCTTT. Residues: CASSLGGPTMNTEAFF. V is TRBV28 and J is TRBJ1-1, with D possibly being TRBD1 (6 bases). CDR3 length: 16 residues. Germline values: CDR1 MDHEN, CDR2 SYDVKM. Trimming left V 2 bases short and J 0 bases short, with 13 bases between.

This chain connects TRBV6-1 to TRBJ2-2, with 10 nucleotides matching TRBD1. From germline, CDR1 is MNHNS and CDR2 SASEGT. V was clipped by 6 bases and J by 7 bases; unmatched bases: 8. The CDR3 runs to 15 residues. DNA of the CDR3: TGTGCCAGCAGGACTGGGACAGGGGAAGGCGGGGAGCTGTTTTTT. The encoded protein is CASRTGTGEGGELFF.

This chain connects TRBV19 to TRBJ1-5, with 7 bases aligning to TRBD1. The J segment lost 3 bases and the V segment lost 6 bases, leaving 8 bases of the junction unmatched. CDR3 length: 15 amino acids. Looked up from germline, CDR1 is LNHDA and CDR2 is SQIVND (reference sequence). The CDR3 region is CASSPRGTDNQPQHF. Here the CDR3 DNA reads TGTGCCAGTAGCCCCAGGGGGACAGACAATCAGCCCCAGCATTTT. Based on the CDR3 plus reference TRBV19 and TRBJ1-5, the full variable domain is DGGITQSPKYLFRKEGQNVTLSCEQNLNHDAMYWYRQDPGQGLRLIYYSQIVNDFQKGDIAEGYSVSREKKESFPLTVTSAQKNPTAFYLCASSPRGTDNQPQHFGDGTRLSIL.

This chain links TRBV4-1 with TRBJ2-5; 11 bases agree with TRBD1. Germline-derived CDR1 and CDR2 are MGHRA and YSYEKL. V trimming: 4 bases; J trimming: 5 bases; junction bases outside the gene matches: 6. The length of the CDR3 is 15 residues. CDR3 DNA sequence: TGCGCCAGCAGCCCTGGACAGGGGGCTTTTGAGACCCAGTACTTC. It specifies CASSPGQGAFETQYF.